Presented here are 19 T cell receptor beta chains from one specimen sequenced in a study of molecular identifiers for immune sequencing clone quantification. One entry per CDR3 protein, called by TCRdb with MiXCR from the PCR reads. The profile covers about 330,000 distinct CDR3 sequences, with roughly a quarter appearing a single time and around 0.7% taken by the ten largest. The sequenced sample was naive CD8+ T cells from blood, with Jurkat cell RNA spiked in. Subset in this sample: FACS-sorted CD8+CD4-CCR7+CD45RA+ naive T cells. All receptors come from a human donor in good health. Some libraries in this study had Jurkat cell RNA spiked in.

On this clonotype: A far larger clone lies a single base away; this is likely a read error. V and J are TRBV3-1 and TRBJ2-7; D is uncertain. Germline V CDR1 and CDR2: LGHDT, YNNKEL (reference sequence). This CDR3 has 11 residues. The CDR3: CASSLNYERYF. For the CDR3, the DNA is TGTGCCAGCAGCCTGAACTACGAGCGGTACTTC.

This clonotype was recorded a few times. The chain carries TRBV18 and TRBJ1-2, with 9 positions matching TRBD1. V lost 6 bases and J lost 4; bases outside the gene matches: 6. The CDR3 spans 14 residues. In germline, CDR1 is KGHSH, CDR2 LQKENI. The chain's CDR3 is CASSPGTGFYGYTF. DNA of the CDR3: TGTGCCAGCTCCCCTGGGACAGGGTTCTATGGCTACACCTTC.

A remark on this clonotype: A much larger clonotype is one base distant, so this may be a read error. This chain uses TRBV9 with TRBJ2-2; D perhaps matches TRBD2 (6 bases). The CDR3 covers 20 residues. CDR1 is SGDLS, CDR2 YYNGEE, per germline. Trimming stripped 0 bases from V and 1 base from J, with 22 bases between. CDR3: CASSVGEDSRISGNTGELFF. CDR3 nucleotides: TGTGCCAGCAGCGTAGGTGAAGATTCAAGGATTAGCGGGAACACCGGGGAGCTGTTTTTT.

This clonotype was picked up one time. Germline and junction disagree at one end, which may indicate a read error. The V gene is TRBV29-1, the J gene TRBJ2-5, with a tentative D call TRBD1 (6 bases). The CDR3 is made up of 13 amino acids. CDR1 and CDR2 (germline): SQVTM, ANQGSEA. As DNA, the CDR3 is TGCAGCGTTGGATCAGGGGATCAAGAGCCCCAGTACTTC. Its protein product is CSVGSGDQEPQYF.

This clonotype showed up many times. This CDR3 reads CASRPAGADTQYF. DNA of the CDR3: TGTGCCAGTAGACCGGCGGGAGCAGATACGCAGTATTTT. The V call is TRBV19, the J call TRBJ2-3; TRBD2 aligns across 7 bases. V shed 6 bases, J shed 4 bases, and the junction held 4 bases outside the gene matches. The CDR3 length is 13 residues. Germline V gene lookup returns CDR1 LNHDA and CDR2 SQIVND (reference sequence).

A remark on this clonotype: A read error may be the cause here, since a much bigger clone is one base away. J is TRBJ2-5 and V is TRBV14, with 9 bases aligning to TRBD2. V shed 0 bases and J 6 bases; nucleotides not matched to a gene: 14. The CDR3 sequence is 18 residues long. Germline values: CDR1 SGHDN, CDR2 FVKESK. The CDR3 nucleotides are TGTGCCAGCAGCCAAGAACTAGTCGCGGGGGGGTCGGGTAAGACCCAGTACTTC. It codes for CASSQELVAGGSGKTQYF.

This clonotype was found a few times. Germline is not matched at one junction end, which may reflect a read error. The J gene is TRBJ1-3, the V gene TRBV2, with D possibly matching TRBD1 (5 bases). The V gene's germline CDR1 is SNHLY and CDR2 FYNNEI. This CDR3 spans 15 amino acids. The CDR3 spells CAGSERSGSRNTIYF. In DNA form, the CDR3 reads TGTGCCGGCAGTGAACGATCAGGGTCAAGAAACACCATATATTTT.

This clonotype has more than one count but fewer than ten. The J gene is TRBJ2-7, the V gene TRBV6-5; the D gene could be TRBD1 or TRBD2 (7 bases each). The CDR3 loop spans 15 amino acids. Germline-derived CDR1 and CDR2 are MNHEY and SVGAGI. Deletions cut 3 bases from V and 3 bases from J, with 15 bases between. DNA for the CDR3: TGTGCCAGCAGTTATTGGGGAGGGGGCAACTACGAGCAGTACTTC. Amino acid sequence: CASSYWGGGNYEQYF.

This clonotype was recorded a few times. The rearrangement joins TRBV27 to TRBJ1-2, with D possibly TRBD1 on 5 matching bases. This CDR3 has 13 residues. CDR1 is MNHEY, CDR2 SMNVEV, per germline (reference sequence). V lost 2 bases to trimming and J lost 3 bases, with 7 bases between them. DNA for the CDR3: TGTGCCAGCAGTTTAGACAGATACTATGGCTACACCTTC. Amino acids: CASSLDRYYGYTF.

The CDR3 region has the DNA TGTGCCAGCTCATCGACTAGCGGGAGGTACCAAGAGACCCAGTACTTC. Residues: CASSSTSGRYQETQYF. The V and J genes are TRBV18 and TRBJ2-5, with 13 bases matching TRBD2. V dropped 5 bases and J dropped 0; count of bases not matched to a gene: 3. Germline CDR1 is KGHSH and CDR2 is LQKENI. This CDR3 contains 16 residues.

Comment on this clonotype: This may be a read error, as it is one base from a much larger clone. The rearrangement joins TRBV7-9 to TRBJ2-7; D unclear. The CDR3 consists of 15 residues. CDR1 and CDR2 (germline): SEHNR, FQNEAQ (reference sequence). The CDR3 is CASSLGSRLGYELYF. The CDR3 region has the DNA TGTGCCAGCAGCTTAGGGTCCCGGTTGGGGTACGAGCTGTACTTC.

The CDR3 DNA reads as TGTGCCAGCAGTCTTAGCGGGGGGGCCTCCCATGAGCAGTTCTTC. This codes for CASSLSGGASHEQFF. This chain joins TRBV12-3 or TRBV12-4 and TRBJ2-1; 11 bases agree with TRBD2. This CDR3 region has 15 residues. V lost 5 bases, J lost 8 bases, and 8 bases stayed unmatched.

Details on this clonotype: A junction end diverges from the germline sequence, so it may reflect a read error. The J gene is TRBJ2-7, the V gene TRBV6-2 or TRBV6-3, with 8 nucleotides matching TRBD1. This CDR3 is 17 amino acids long. Germline V gives CDR1 MNHEY, CDR2 SVGEGT. The CDR3 DNA is TGTGCCAGCAGTTATCTGGGCTCGGGACAGGTCGGCTACGCGCAGTACTTC. Protein sequence: CASSYLGSGQVGYAQYF.

The sample holds many counts of this clonotype. The J gene is TRBJ2-3, the V gene TRBV7-6; TRBD1 matches at 7 bases. This CDR3 contains 16 residues. V dropped 5 bases and J dropped 0; count of bases not matched to a gene: 8. CDR1 is SGHVS and CDR2 is FNYEAQ in the germline V gene. CDR3 region: CASSPTQGDSTDTQYF. CDR3 sequence (DNA): TGTGCCAGCAGCCCTACCCAGGGGGATAGCACAGATACGCAGTATTTT.

The table lists this clonotype with many counts. The chain is built from TRBV7-6 and TRBJ2-3; 9 nucleotides agree with TRBD2. J gave up 2 bases and V 7 bases, and 4 bases lay outside the gene matches. Germline V gives CDR1 SGHVS, CDR2 FNYEAQ. This CDR3 is 14 amino acids long. CDR3 nucleotide sequence: TGTGCCAGCAACGTAGCGGGAGTCACAGATACGCAGTATTTT. It yields the protein CASNVAGVTDTQYF.

This clonotype was counted at least ten times. The chain has TRBV6-5 and TRBJ2-1; 8 nucleotides align to TRBD2. V trimming: 5 bases; J trimming: 4 bases; junction bases outside the gene matches: 13. From germline, CDR1 is MNHEY and CDR2 SVGAGI. This CDR3 is built from 17 residues. The CDR3 nucleotides read TGTGCCAGCAGTCACACTCCTCCGGGGGGGTTGTACAATGAGCAGTTCTTC. Translated: CASSHTPPGGLYNEQFF.

The CDR3 sequence: CASSQDRTSGNIQYF. CDR3 DNA sequence: TGCGCCAGCAGCCAAGACAGGACTAGCGGAAACATTCAGTACTTC. V gene TRBV4-3 combines with J gene TRBJ2-4; 10 bases are a match to TRBD2. V was clipped by 0 bases and J by 6 bases; unmatched bases: 2. The germline V gene encodes CDR1 LGHNA and CDR2 YSLEER. The CDR3 covers 15 residues.

This clonotype was observed many times. The chain couples TRBV19 to TRBJ1-2; no clear D. The CDR3 runs to 12 residues. The ends were cut back, 5 bases at V and 0 bases at J, with 4 bases in the middle. CDR1 and CDR2 (germline): LNHDA, SQIVND (reference sequence). The CDR3 sequence: CASSQANYGYTF. Here the CDR3 DNA reads TGTGCCAGTAGTCAAGCTAACTATGGCTACACCTTC. The variable domain in full, with the rest retrieved from reference TRBV19 and TRBJ1-2, is DGGITQSPKYLFRKEGQNVTLSCEQNLNHDAMYWYRQDPGQGLRLIYYSQIVNDFQKGDIAEGYSVSREKKESFPLTVTSAQKNPTAFYLCASSQANYGYTFGSGTRLTVV.

The V call is TRBV29-1, the J call TRBJ2-7; a possible D gene is TRBD1 (6 bases). The V end was cut by 6 bases, the J end by 4 bases, with 22 bases between. The CDR3 totals 15 residues. Looked up from germline, CDR1 is SQVTM and CDR2 is ANQGSEA. In DNA, the CDR3 is TGCAGCGTGGAATGGGTTGACGGGACACTTTACGAGCAGTACTTC. It specifies CSVEWVDGTLYEQYF.